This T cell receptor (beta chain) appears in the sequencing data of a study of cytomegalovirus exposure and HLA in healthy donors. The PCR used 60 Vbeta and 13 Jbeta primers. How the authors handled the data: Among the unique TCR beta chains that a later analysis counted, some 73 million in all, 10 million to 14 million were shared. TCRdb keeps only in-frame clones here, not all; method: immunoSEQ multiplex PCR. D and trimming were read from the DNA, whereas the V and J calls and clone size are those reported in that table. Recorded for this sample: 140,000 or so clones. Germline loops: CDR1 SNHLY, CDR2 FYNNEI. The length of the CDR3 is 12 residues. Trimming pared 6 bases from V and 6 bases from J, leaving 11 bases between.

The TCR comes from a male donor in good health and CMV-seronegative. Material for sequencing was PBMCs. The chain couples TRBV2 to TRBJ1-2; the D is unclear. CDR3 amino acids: CASRRGRDGYTF. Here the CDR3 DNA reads TGTGCCAGCAGGCGCGGGAGGGATGGCTACACCTTC. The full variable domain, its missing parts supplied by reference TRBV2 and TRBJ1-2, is EPEVTQTPSHQVTQMGQEVILRCVPISNHLYFYWYRQILGQKVEFLVSFYNNEISEKSEIFDDQFSVERPDGSNFTLKIRSTKLEDSAMYFCASRRGRDGYTFGSGTRLTVV.